This T cell receptor (beta chain) comes out of a study of T cells after yellow fever vaccination. The study's findings and limits: Clonotypes shared by both compartments, CD4 and CD8, made up a small share. Abundant clonotypes from the bulk population could get into FACS-sorted repertoires as contaminants.

This clonotype occurred a few times. The antigen is unknown. The ends were cut back, 0 bases at V and 9 bases at J, with 26 bases in the middle. This CDR3 region has 18 residues. The germline gives CDR1 LGHNA, CDR2 YSLEER. By 5'RACE template switching, TCR cDNA was produced, with a universal primer site and UMIs added in the process. One entry per CDR3 protein, called by TCRdb with MiXCR from the 5' RACE reads. In the table there are about 320,000 distinct CDR3 sequences, around 11% of which are singletons. The rearrangement uses TRBV4-3 and TRBJ1-1, with D possibly being TRBD1 (5 bases). This specimen consisted of CD4+ T cells sorted from PBMCs, obtained 45 days after the yellow fever booster vaccination. The receptor comes from a man between 18 and 35 years old who received the YFV17D yellow fever vaccine. The CDR3 sequence: CASSQEEAVRGGPAKAFF. Here the CDR3 DNA reads TGCGCCAGCAGCCAAGAAGAGGCTGTGAGGGGAGGGCCCGCCAAAGCTTTCTTT.